These 31 T cell receptor beta chains came from one sample sequenced in a study of cytomegalovirus exposure and HLA in healthy donors. Primers for the PCR totalled 60 Vbeta and 13 Jbeta. Generated by immunoSEQ multiplex PCR, the TCRdb table keeps only in-frame clones and is missing some. Here the sample spans approximately 120,000 clones, approximately 10% being singletons. Sequenced input: PBMCs. The receptor source for this set is a woman aged 18-35 years in good health and CMV-seropositive.

The J gene is TRBJ2-7, the V gene TRBV10-3; possible D gene TRBD2, 6 bases. The V and J ends lost 7 bases and 1 base respectively, with 17 bases between them. Germline V gives CDR1 ENHRY, CDR2 SYGVKD. The CDR3 totals 15 residues. This CDR3 reads CAIKAADGGSYEQYF. Here the CDR3 DNA reads TGTGCCATCAAGGCCGCGGACGGGGGATCCTACGAGCAGTACTTC.

V gene TRBV6-5 combines with J gene TRBJ2-1; 13 bases map to TRBD2. This CDR3 is 15 amino acids long. The V and J ends lost 8 bases and 0 bases, in that order; junction bases with no gene match: 1. Germline lookup yields CDR1 MNHEY and CDR2 SVGAGI. The CDR3 sequence is CASGTSGNSYNEQFF. The CDR3 DNA reads as TGTGCCAGCGGGACTAGCGGGAACTCCTACAATGAGCAGTTCTTC.

A few counts support this clone. The chain recombines TRBV10-2 with TRBJ2-3; 7 bases align to TRBD2. The CDR3 has 14 residues. Germline trimming cut 4 bases from V and 2 bases from J; bases unmatched to any gene: 3. The germline V gene encodes CDR1 WSHSY and CDR2 SAAADI. The CDR3 here is CASSASGFTDTQYF. Written as DNA, the CDR3 is TGCGCCAGCAGTGCTAGCGGATTCACAGATACGCAGTATTTT.

This clone was seen only a few times. The chain employs TRBV30 and TRBJ1-2; D remains ambiguous. The CDR3 totals 12 residues. Looked up from germline, CDR1 is GTSNPN and CDR2 is SVGIG (reference sequence). Trimming left V 5 bases short and J 3 bases short, with 10 bases between. CDR3 sequence (DNA): TGTGCCTGGGCGTTCGGGGACTATGGCTACACCTTC. The encoded protein is CAWAFGDYGYTF.

This clone occurred many times. The rearrangement links TRBV5-1 to TRBJ1-3; tentatively, D is TRBD1 (5 bases). The CDR3 consists of 16 residues. The V gene lost 3 bases and the J gene lost 0 bases, with 13 bases spanning the gap. Germline assignment: CDR1 SGHRS and CDR2 YFSETQ. The CDR3 DNA reads TGCGCCAGCAGCTCCGACAGCCTCAGCTCTGGAAACACCATATATTTT. Translating gives CASSSDSLSSGNTIYF.

This clone was seen only a few times. The genes are TRBV28 and TRBJ2-7, with D tentatively TRBD1 (6 bases). Germline CDR1 reads MDHEN; CDR2 reads SYDVKM. The CDR3 consists of 12 residues. Trimming took off 2 bases at V and 6 bases at J, with 8 bases between the two ends. The CDR3 is CASSLQGTEQYF. DNA of the CDR3: TGTGCCAGCAGTTTACAGGGGACCGAGCAGTACTTC.

This clone was seen only a few times. This chain links TRBV9 with TRBJ2-2; TRBD2 aligns across 8 bases. This CDR3 is 16 amino acids long. In germline, CDR1 is SGDLS, CDR2 YYNGEE. The V and J ends lost 4 bases and 6 bases, in that order; junction bases with no gene match: 11. CDR3 protein: CASSPGGTSSPGELFF. The CDR3 DNA reads as TGTGCCAGCAGCCCCGGTGGGACTAGTAGCCCCGGGGAGCTGTTTTTT.

A few counts support this clone. The chain links TRBV10-1 to TRBJ2-2; 7 bases align to TRBD2. The ends lost 0 bases at V and 4 bases at J; junction bases unmatched: 8. Germline V CDR1 and CDR2: WNHNN, SYGVQD (reference sequence). CDR3 length equals 17 residues. CDR3 nucleotide sequence: TGCGCCAGCAGTGAGTCGGGTCTAGCGGAGAGCACCGGGGAGCTGTTTTTT. It specifies CASSESGLAESTGELFF.

In DNA, the CDR3 is TGTGCCAGCACCACAACTCAGTACTTC. Its protein is CASTTTQYF. The chain carries TRBV6-4 and TRBJ2-4; D is unclear. The CDR3 runs to 9 residues. V lost 7 bases and J lost 12, with 7 bases in between. CDR1 MRHNA and CDR2 SNTAGT come from the germline V gene.

This chain links TRBV5-4 with TRBJ2-1; 12 bases line up with TRBD2. Trimming took 4 bases from V and 6 from J; bases not matched to a gene: 5. This CDR3 has 15 amino acids. Per the germline V gene, CDR1 is SGHNT and CDR2 is YYREEE (reference sequence). The CDR3: CASSILAGGTNEQFF. The CDR3 bases are TGTGCCAGCAGCATACTAGCGGGAGGAACCAATGAGCAGTTCTTC.

The rearrangement links TRBV28 to TRBJ1-2; possible D gene TRBD1, 5 bases. The germline V gene encodes CDR1 MDHEN and CDR2 SYDVKM. The CDR3 consists of 14 residues. V lost 6 bases and J lost 6, with 17 bases in between. The CDR3 DNA reads TGTGCCAGCAGCACACCGGAAAGGGGTAATGGCTACACCTTC. This encodes CASSTPERGNGYTF.

The V gene is TRBV27, the J gene TRBJ1-1, with D possibly matching TRBD1 (5 bases). The CDR3 totals 13 residues. Germline values: CDR1 MNHEY, CDR2 SMNVEV (reference sequence). V lost 5 bases and J 3 bases, leaving 10 bases between the germline ends. The CDR3 spells CASSAQGYTEAFF. The CDR3, as DNA: TGTGCCAGCAGTGCCCAGGGTTACACTGAAGCTTTCTTT.

The rearrangement uses TRBV6-1 and TRBJ2-1; TRBD2 matches 9 bases. Germline CDR1 is MNHNS and CDR2 is SASEGT. V lost 8 bases and J lost 3; bases outside the gene matches: 8. This CDR3 contains 15 residues. The CDR3 is CASVVAGAFYNEQFF. DNA for the CDR3: TGTGCCAGCGTCGTAGCGGGAGCTTTCTACAATGAGCAGTTCTTC.

This clone turned up a few times. One junction end disagrees with the germline gene, perhaps due to a read error. V usage is TRBV7-9 and J usage is TRBJ2-7, with 10 bases that match TRBD2. Germline CDR1 reads SEHNR; CDR2 reads FQNEAQ (reference sequence). The CDR3 is 15 amino acids. The CDR3 spells CASSLAGTSDNEQYF. The DNA of the CDR3 is TGTGCCAGCAGCCTAGCCGGGACTAGCGACAACGAGCAGTACTTC.

The chain joins TRBV6-4 to TRBJ2-3; TRBD2 matches at 11 bases. This CDR3 contains 16 residues. Germline values: CDR1 MRHNA, CDR2 SNTAGT. Trimming took 6 bases from V and 3 from J; bases not matched to a gene: 8. CDR3 bases: TGTGCCAGCAGCGCACTAGCGGGAGAAGGAACAGATACGCAGTATTTT. It translates to CASSALAGEGTDTQYF.

This clone was seen a few times. The chain is built from TRBV15 and TRBJ2-2; D is possibly TRBD1 (5 bases). The germline V gene has CDR1 LNHNV and CDR2 YYDKDF (reference sequence). The CDR3 runs 16 residues. V was clipped by 0 bases and J by 2 bases, with 10 bases between them. In nucleotides, the CDR3 is TGTGCCACCAGCAGAGACGGGCAGGGAAACACCGGGGAGCTGTTTTTT. Translated, it gives CATSRDGQGNTGELFF.

In this sample, this clone turned up a few times. V usage is TRBV19 and J usage is TRBJ2-1; D may be TRBD2 (6 bases). The V end lost 3 bases, the J end lost 6 bases, and 15 bases lay between the germline ends. The CDR3 loop spans 15 amino acids. Germline V gene lookup returns CDR1 LNHDA and CDR2 SQIVND (reference sequence). CDR3: CASSIKGLTSNEQFF. The CDR3 bases are TGTGCCAGTAGTATTAAGGGACTGACTTCCAATGAGCAGTTCTTC.

This chain joins TRBV5-6 and TRBJ1-1; TRBD1 aligns across 11 bases. V trimming: 4 bases; J trimming: 5 bases; junction bases outside the gene matches: 10. CDR1 SGHDT and CDR2 YYEEEE come from the germline V gene. The CDR3 length is 16 residues. The CDR3 sequence: CASSGDRGKLRTEAFF. The CDR3 DNA reads as TGTGCCAGCAGCGGGGACAGGGGGAAATTAAGAACTGAAGCTTTCTTT.

The chain joins TRBV7-3 to TRBJ1-1, with TRBD1 identical over 8 bases. The CDR3 consists of 13 residues. V shed 4 bases, J shed 8 bases, and the junction held 6 bases outside the gene matches. Germline values: CDR1 SGHTA, CDR2 FQGTGA. This CDR3 is CASSWTGSAEAFF. The CDR3, as DNA: TGTGCCAGCAGCTGGACAGGGTCGGCCGAAGCTTTCTTT.

As concerns this clone: This CDR3 is missing its conserved last phenylalanine or tryptophan, likely due to a read error. This chain links TRBV6-5 with TRBJ1-3; 7 bases are a match to TRBD1. Per the germline V gene, CDR1 is MNHEY and CDR2 is SVGAGI. This CDR3 has 14 residues. V lost 7 bases and J lost 0; bases outside the gene matches: 3. CDR3 DNA: TGTGCCAGCAAGTCAGGGGGCTCTGGAAACACCATATATGTT. This codes for CASKSGGSGNTIYV.

This clone was seen a handful of times. The chain carries TRBV28 and TRBJ2-7, with TRBD2 matching 7 bases. The V gene end was trimmed by 8 bases and the J gene end by 3 bases; junction bases not matched to a gene: 4. The CDR3 has 12 amino acids. Germline CDR1 MDHEN, CDR2 SYDVKM. Written as DNA, the CDR3 is TGTGCCAGCTCGGGGGGTTTCTACGAGCAGTACTTC. Translating gives CASSGGFYEQYF.

Only a few counts were recorded for this clone. The V and J genes are TRBV14 and TRBJ2-2; D is perhaps TRBD1 (5 bases). The germline CDR1 and CDR2 sequences are SGHDN and FVKESK. V gave up 2 bases and J gave up 1 base, with 11 bases separating them. This CDR3 comprises 16 residues. CDR3 sequence (DNA): TGTGCCAGCAGCCAACACAGGAGTGGGAACACCGGGGAGCTGTTTTTT. Protein sequence: CASSQHRSGNTGELFF. Combining the CDR3 with reference TRBV14 and TRBJ2-2 gives the whole variable domain EAGVTQFPSHSVIEKGQTVTLRCDPISGHDNLYWYRRVMGKEIKFLLHFVKESKQDESGMPNNRFLAERTGGTYSTLKVQPAELEDSGVYFCASSQHRSGNTGELFFGEGSRLTVL.

This sequence joins TRBV2 and TRBJ1-1; no definite D call. CDR1 is SNHLY and CDR2 is FYNNEI in the germline V gene. The CDR3 totals 13 residues. Trimming stripped 8 bases from V and 5 bases from J, with 15 bases between. CDR3 sequence reads: CASDTSPGTEAFF. CDR3 DNA: TGTGCCAGCGACACTTCCCCGGGAACTGAAGCTTTCTTT.

This clone has a handful of counts. The J gene is TRBJ2-7, the V gene TRBV29-1; 10 bases fit TRBD1. V lost 4 bases, J lost 4 bases, and 10 bases stayed unmatched. Germline CDR1 is SQVTM and CDR2 is ANQGSEA. The CDR3 is 15 amino acids. This chain's CDR3 is CSVVMPGQGKYEQYF. The CDR3 DNA reads as TGCAGCGTTGTGATGCCGGGACAGGGGAAGTACGAGCAGTACTTC.

This clone was seen more than once but under ten times. This chain joins TRBV6-1 and TRBJ2-1, with D possibly TRBD1 on 5 matching bases. The CDR3 is 14 amino acids. Per germline, CDR1 MNHNS and CDR2 SASEGT. Trimming took off 3 bases at V and 7 bases at J, with 13 bases between the two ends. CDR3 sequence reads: CASSDTIRQNEQFF. CDR3 bases: TGTGCCAGCAGTGATACTATACGACAGAATGAGCAGTTCTTC.

The chain employs TRBV19 and TRBJ2-1; D unresolved. The germline V and J ends were trimmed by 4 bases and 3 bases, with 7 bases remaining between them. Germline V lookup: CDR1 LNHDA, CDR2 SQIVND (reference sequence). This CDR3 spans 13 amino acids. Here the CDR3 DNA reads TGTGCCAGTAGTAACGGTTTCTACAATGAGCAGTTCTTC. Its protein is CASSNGFYNEQFF.

This chain joins TRBV25-1 and TRBJ1-1, with D perhaps TRBD1 (6 bases). The CDR3 has 17 residues. Trimming removed 3 bases at V and 6 bases at J, with 23 bases between. Looked up from germline, CDR1 is MGHDK and CDR2 is SYGVNS. CDR3 DNA: TGTGCCAGCAGTGATTCCCACAAGAGGGGGGGTGGCCCTGAAGCTTTCTTT. Translating it yields CASSDSHKRGGGPEAFF.

In this sample, this clone turned up a few times. This chain connects TRBV7-6 to TRBJ1-2; TRBD1 aligns across 10 bases. With 0 bases clipped from V and 4 bases from J, the junction kept 2 bases outside the gene matches. Germline CDR1 is SGHVS and CDR2 is FNYEAQ. The CDR3 covers 15 residues. The CDR3 nucleotides are TGTGCCAGCAGCTTAGCAGGGACAGGGGCCTATGGCTACACCTTC. As protein: CASSLAGTGAYGYTF.

V and J are TRBV18 and TRBJ1-2, with D possibly matching TRBD1 (5 bases). Germline CDR1 is KGHSH and CDR2 is LQKENI. The CDR3 length is 14 residues. V lost 3 bases to trimming and J lost 4 bases, with 12 bases between them. The CDR3 bases are TGTGCCAGCTCACCGGAGGGCCAGGGCTATGGCTACACCTTC. Translation: CASSPEGQGYGYTF.

The CDR3 DNA is TGCAGCGTTGGGACTAGGACGAACACCGGGGAGCTGTTTTTT. Translating gives CSVGTRTNTGELFF. This chain uses TRBV29-1 with TRBJ2-2, with 7 bases that match TRBD2. The CDR3 totals 14 residues. J gave up 0 bases and V 4 bases, and 2 bases lay outside the gene matches. Germline CDR1 is SQVTM and CDR2 is ANQGSEA.

The chain has TRBV6-1 and TRBJ2-2; D unclear. V dropped 8 bases and J dropped 3 bases, with 4 bases sitting between them. Germline assignment: CDR1 MNHNS and CDR2 SASEGT. CDR3 size: 11 residues. CDR3 protein: CASRDTGELFF. The CDR3 nucleotides read TGTGCCAGCCGGGACACCGGGGAGCTGTTTTTT.